The T cell receptor (beta chain) under discussion was sequenced for a study of monozygotic twins with inflammatory bowel disease. Following a re-call of the 5' RACE reads, TCRdb has one entry per CDR3 protein and lacks DNA. Its clone listing holds 330,000 or so distinct CDR3 sequences. With respect to this clonotype: Its antigen remains unknown.

The length of the CDR3 is 12 residues. Findings and limits, study-wide: Patient-to-patient differences in immunosuppressive treatment may have added variability to the repertoires. Possibly because of limited power, concordant and discordant twins showed no difference in repertoire similarity.

The chain carries TRBV12-3 or TRBV12-4 and TRBJ2-7; without DNA, the TCRdb call of TRBD1 cannot be checked. Material for sequencing was blood. The clonotype was recovered from a human donor with ulcerative colitis or Crohn's disease, or a healthy co-twin of an affected twin (not recorded which). The CDR3 sequence: CASSRDRYEQYF.